Included here is one TCR beta chain sequence, with context. This sample is drawn from a study of OX40 agonist ivuxolimab in advanced cancers. The wider study: Hepatocellular carcinoma, melanoma, renal cell or head and neck cancer affected the dose-escalation patients.

The CDR3 has 16 amino acids. Germline V lookup: CDR1 SGDLS, CDR2 YYNGEE. Unmatched junction bases numbered 5, after V lost 4 bases and J lost 0 bases. TCRdb keeps only in-frame clones here, not all; method: immunoSEQ multiplex PCR. The sample includes approximately 58,000 clones, approximately 75% of them seen just once. The input for sequencing was CD4+ or CD8+ T cells sorted from blood, taken in a trial of the OX40 agonist ivuxolimab. This TCR derives from an adult with an advanced solid tumor such as melanoma, head and neck, liver or kidney cancer. V is TRBV9 and J is TRBJ2-2, with 8 bases lining up with TRBD2. The CDR3 DNA sequence: TGTGCCAGCAGCCCCACGGGACTAGCGAACACCGGGGAGCTGTTTTTT. The encoded protein is CASSPTGLANTGELFF.